This T cell receptor (beta chain) originates from a study of T cell changes during pregnancy in multiple sclerosis. J gave up 7 bases and V 3 bases, and 14 bases lay outside the gene matches. CDR1 and CDR2 (germline): SGHRS, YFSETQ. The CDR3 totals 17 residues. The protocol was immunoSEQ multiplex PCR, while the TCRdb copy is restricted to in-frame clones and leaves out a portion. Of about 27,000 clones in the sample, approximately 86% were seen once. Source: CD8+ T cells from peripheral blood mononuclear cells, taken in the first trimester of pregnancy. This TCR was sampled from a female donor in good health, enrolled as a control in a pregnancy study. The rearrangement joins TRBV5-1 to TRBJ1-4; 8 positions match TRBD1. This CDR3 reads CASSSRRGQEPFEKLFF. CDR3 sequence (DNA): TGCGCCAGCAGCTCACGAAGGGGACAGGAGCCCTTTGAAAAACTGTTTTTT.